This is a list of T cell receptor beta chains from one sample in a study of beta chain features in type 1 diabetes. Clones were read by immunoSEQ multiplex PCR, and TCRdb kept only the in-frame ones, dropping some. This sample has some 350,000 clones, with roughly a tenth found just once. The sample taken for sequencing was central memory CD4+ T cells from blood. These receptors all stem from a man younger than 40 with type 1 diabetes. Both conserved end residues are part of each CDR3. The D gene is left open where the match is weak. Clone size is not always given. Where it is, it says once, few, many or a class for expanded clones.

CDR3 DNA: TGTGCCAGCAGTACCCGACACAATAATGAAAAACTGTTTTTT
CDR3 protein: CASSTRHNNEKLFF
V gene: TRBV28
D gene: .
clone size: few
J gene: TRBJ1-4

CDR3 DNA: TGCGCCAGCAGCTTGGCCGGGAGGGCGGAAGATACGCAGTATTTT
CDR3 protein: CASSLAGRAEDTQYF
V gene: TRBV5-1
D gene: TRBD2
clone size: .
J gene: TRBJ2-3

CDR3 DNA: TGCGCCAGCAGCTTGGAGGGACTAGCGGGAGGAGATACGCAGTATTTT
CDR3 protein: CASSLEGLAGGDTQYF
V gene: TRBV5-1
D gene: TRBD2
clone size: .
J gene: TRBJ2-3

CDR3 DNA: TGTGCCAGCAGCGCCTTAGCGGGAGGGGGGAATGAGCAGTTCTTC
CDR3 protein: CASSALAGGGNEQFF
V gene: TRBV2
D gene: TRBD2
clone size: many
J gene: TRBJ2-1

CDR3 DNA: TGTGCCAGCAGCTTCGGAACCGGAGGACAGGGGCCCCGCAATGAGCAGTTCTTC
CDR3 protein: CASSFGTGGQGPRNEQFF
V gene: TRBV7-2
D gene: TRBD1
clone size: many
J gene: TRBJ2-1

CDR3 DNA: TGCAGCGTTTCTAGGACAGGGAGGGGGATGCGAGGCGAGCAGTACTTC
CDR3 protein: CSVSRTGRGMRGEQYF
V gene: TRBV29-1
D gene: .
clone size: .
J gene: TRBJ2-7

CDR3 DNA: TGTGCCAGCAGTGATTTGGACAGCAATCAGCCCCAGCATTTT
CDR3 protein: CASSDLDSNQPQHF
V gene: TRBV2
D gene: .
clone size: .
J gene: TRBJ1-5

CDR3 DNA: TGTGCCAGTAGCCACCGGTCTTTGGCGGTCAGCTCTGGGGCCAACGTCCTGACTTTC
CDR3 protein: CASSHRSLAVSSGANVLTF
V gene: TRBV19
D gene: .
clone size: few
J gene: TRBJ2-6

CDR3 DNA: TGTGCCAGCAGCTTAGTAACAGGGGGGAGCAATCAGCCCCAGCATTTT
CDR3 protein: CASSLVTGGSNQPQHF
V gene: TRBV11-2
D gene: TRBD1
clone size: .
J gene: TRBJ1-5

CDR3 DNA: TGTGCCAGCAGCACTAGCGGGATAGGCTCCTACGAGCAGTACTTC
CDR3 protein: CASSTSGIGSYEQYF
V gene: TRBV28
D gene: TRBD2
clone size: many
J gene: TRBJ2-7

CDR3 DNA: TGTGCCAGCAGTCTAGCGGGAGGGGGCTACAATGAGCAGTTCTTC
CDR3 protein: CASSLAGGGYNEQFF
V gene: TRBV6-6
D gene: TRBD2
clone size: few
J gene: TRBJ2-1

CDR3 DNA: TGTGCCAGCAGCCCCTATAGATTCTACGAGCAGTACTTC
CDR3 protein: CASSPYRFYEQYF
V gene: TRBV28
D gene: .
clone size: .
J gene: TRBJ2-7

CDR3 DNA: TGTGCCAGCAGCTTGGGGCAGGGGAAAGCTCAGCCCCAGCATTTT
CDR3 protein: CASSLGQGKAQPQHF
V gene: TRBV5-6
D gene: .
clone size: .
J gene: TRBJ1-5

CDR3 DNA: TGTGCCAGCAGTGGGGGACGGTGGTACTTC
CDR3 protein: CASSGGRWYF
V gene: TRBV6-5
D gene: .
clone size: .
J gene: TRBJ2-5

CDR3 DNA: TGCGCCAGCAGTTACGGACTATTCCAGGCCTACAATGAGCAGTTCTTC
CDR3 protein: CASSYGLFQAYNEQFF
V gene: TRBV5-1
D gene: .
clone size: few
J gene: TRBJ2-1

CDR3 DNA: TGTGCCAGCAGCCAGGAGAAGACCCAGTACTTC
CDR3 protein: CASSQEKTQYF
V gene: TRBV7-8
D gene: .
clone size: .
J gene: TRBJ2-5

CDR3 DNA: TGTGCCAGCAGTTCACCACAGGGCCTCCTTTATGATGGCTACACCTTC
CDR3 protein: CASSSPQGLLYDGYTF
V gene: TRBV6-5
D gene: .
clone size: few
J gene: TRBJ1-2

CDR3 DNA: TGTGCCAGCAGACCGACAGGGGGCTCAAGGGACGGCTACACCTTC
CDR3 protein: CASRPTGGSRDGYTF
V gene: TRBV27
D gene: TRBD1
clone size: few
J gene: TRBJ1-2

CDR3 DNA: TGTGCCAGCAGCTTGGAGGTTCTAGCGGCCTACAATGAGCAGTTCTTC
CDR3 protein: CASSLEVLAAYNEQFF
V gene: TRBV5-4
D gene: TRBD2
clone size: few
J gene: TRBJ2-1

CDR3 DNA: TGTGCTAGCAGCCTCGACAGATCCGGGGAGCTGTTTTTT
CDR3 protein: CASSLDRSGELFF
V gene: TRBV7-7
D gene: .
clone size: many
J gene: TRBJ2-2

CDR3 DNA: TGTGCCAGCAGCTGGAGTCAGGGCTCCTACGAGCAGTACTTC
CDR3 protein: CASSWSQGSYEQYF
V gene: TRBV7-9
D gene: .
clone size: .
J gene: TRBJ2-7

CDR3 DNA: TGCGCCAGCAGCCTAGGGACTCCCGGTCTGGAAAGGGATGAGCAGTTCTTC
CDR3 protein: CASSLGTPGLERDEQFF
V gene: TRBV5-1
D gene: .
clone size: .
J gene: TRBJ2-1

CDR3 DNA: TGTGCCAGCAGCCGTAGCGGGAGGGCCATCAATGAGCAGTTCTTC
CDR3 protein: CASSRSGRAINEQFF
V gene: TRBV11-3
D gene: TRBD2
clone size: .
J gene: TRBJ2-1

CDR3 DNA: TGTGCCAGCAGCCTATTGGGGGCTAGGGCCTACGAGCAGTACTTC
CDR3 protein: CASSLLGARAYEQYF
V gene: TRBV7-8
D gene: .
clone size: few
J gene: TRBJ2-7

CDR3 DNA: TGTGCCAGCAAGCTACTGAACACTGAAGCTTTCTTT
CDR3 protein: CASKLLNTEAFF
V gene: TRBV11-1
D gene: .
clone size: few
J gene: TRBJ1-1

CDR3 DNA: TGTGCCAGCAGTTACCAGACTAGTTCCGGGGAGCTGTTTTTT
CDR3 protein: CASSYQTSSGELFF
V gene: TRBV6-5
D gene: .
clone size: .
J gene: TRBJ2-2

CDR3 DNA: TGTGCCAGCAGTGAAGGGGGCCGATACGAGCAGTACTTC
CDR3 protein: CASSEGGRYEQYF
V gene: TRBV6-5
D gene: TRBD1
clone size: few
J gene: TRBJ2-7

CDR3 DNA: TGTGCCAGTAGTATTGAACAGGGGGCCAATGAGCAGTTCTTC
CDR3 protein: CASSIEQGANEQFF
V gene: TRBV19
D gene: TRBD1
clone size: few
J gene: TRBJ2-1

CDR3 DNA: TGTGCCAGCCGCCACCGGGGTACCAATCAGCCCCAGCATTTT
CDR3 protein: CASRHRGTNQPQHF
V gene: TRBV27
D gene: .
clone size: few
J gene: TRBJ1-5